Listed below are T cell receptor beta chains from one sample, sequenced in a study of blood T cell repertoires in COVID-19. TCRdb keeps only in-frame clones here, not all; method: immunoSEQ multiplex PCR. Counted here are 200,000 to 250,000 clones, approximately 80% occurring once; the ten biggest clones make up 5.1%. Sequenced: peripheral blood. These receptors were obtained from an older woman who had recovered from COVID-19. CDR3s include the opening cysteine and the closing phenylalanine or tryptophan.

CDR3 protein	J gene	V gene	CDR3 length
CASTTSLSGAAFF	TRBJ1-1	TRBV6-5	13
CASSYDRIEAFF	TRBJ1-1	TRBV5-6	12
CASSLAGRTEQFF	TRBJ2-1	TRBV7-3	13
CASSFRTGGLGRGEQYF	TRBJ2-7	TRBV11-2	17
CASRWTSSNTGELFF	TRBJ2-2	TRBV6-5	15
CASSPPGFEAFF	TRBJ1-1	TRBV7-9	12
CASSPRTGYTDTQYF	TRBJ2-3	TRBV7-2	15
CASSDRFNYGYTF	TRBJ1-2	TRBV27	13
CASSVLGGGEQYF	TRBJ2-7	TRBV3-1/TRBV3-2	13
CASSSGQGYGYTF	TRBJ1-2	TRBV7-2	13
CAISQGQGGEKLFF	TRBJ1-4	TRBV10-3	14
CASSGGPLGPTQYF	TRBJ2-3	TRBV10-2	14
CASAGPGQPYEQYF	TRBJ2-7	TRBV14	14
CASSLESQALGTIYF	TRBJ1-3	TRBV7-8	15
CASSYTGVTEAFF	TRBJ1-1	TRBV28	13
CASRQGTLTDTQYF	TRBJ2-3	TRBV5-1	14
CASSSPGQGYQTQYF	TRBJ2-5	TRBV5-4	15
CASSLLGGVIGQPQHF	TRBJ1-5	TRBV7-8	16
CASSLPGQLYGYTF	TRBJ1-2	TRBV5-6	14